This record concerns one T cell receptor beta chain sequence. Its antigen is as yet unknown. This sample was included in a study of PD-1 blockade in classical Hodgkin lymphoma. Every one of the patients relapsed after autologous stem cell transplantation (brentuximab vedotin exposure was variable). Complete response, partial response or progressive disease constituted the best response categories observed. Notes on the study in general: In newly diagnosed patients, baseline TCR diversity was reportedly below that of healthy donors. For complete responders, baseline diversity was comparable to that of newly diagnosed patients. Although disease activity or prior therapy may be involved, causes of the repertoire differences remain undefined.

Using immunoSEQ multiplex PCR, the repertoire was profiled, and TCRdb retains in-frame clones only, with some absent. The repertoire includes some 16,000 clones, roughly 80% of them detected once, and less than 35% sits in the top ten. The germline V gene has CDR1 SGHAT and CDR2 FQDESV (reference sequence). This CDR3 has 18 amino acids. V was cut by 5 bases and J by 0 bases, with 21 bases left in between. The source is a human donor with classical Hodgkin lymphoma. V and J are TRBV11-1 and TRBJ2-3, with D maybe TRBD2 (6 bases). The material was peripheral blood mononuclear cells (PBMCs), obtained before the second cycle of nivolumab. CDR3 loop: CASSPRGAGQPSTDTQYF. CDR3 DNA: TGTGCCAGCAGCCCCCGTGGGGCGGGGCAACCTAGCACAGATACGCAGTATTTT.